This is a list of T cell receptor beta chains from one sample in a study of T cell responses to AZD1222 COVID-19 vaccine. Profiled with immunoSEQ multiplex PCR; TCRdb holds only in-frame clones, not every one. Of about 100,000 clones listed, around 90% are singletons. The specimen was peripheral blood, collected on day 0 of AZD1222 vaccination. The origin of the receptors is an adult in good health. Both conserved end residues are part of each CDR3. D genes are given only for firm matches. A clone size is listed for some rows: how often the clone was seen (once, few, many), or a class if it is expanded.

.	TRBV4-2	TRBJ2-3	.	CASSQGTGTDTQYF	TGTGCCAGCAGCCAAGGGACAGGCACAGATACGCAGTATTTT
TRBD1	TRBV9	TRBJ2-7	.	CASSVGGQGTYEQYF	TGTGCCAGCAGCGTAGGGGGACAGGGGACCTACGAGCAGTACTTC
.	TRBV27	TRBJ1-5	.	CASSFRGPGQPQHF	TGTGCCAGCAGTTTCCGGGGGCCAGGTCAGCCCCAGCATTTT
.	TRBV6-5	TRBJ1-1	.	CASSYLGSFPRTAAFF	TGTGCCAGCAGTTACCTGGGTTCGTTCCCTAGAACTGCAGCTTTCTTT
TRBD2	TRBV5-4	TRBJ2-2	.	CASSLTSGYTGELFF	TGTGCCAGCAGCCTGACTAGCGGGTACACCGGGGAGCTGTTTTTT
TRBD1	TRBV2	TRBJ1-6	.	CASSYSTGANSPLHF	TGTGCCAGCAGTTACTCGACAGGGGCGAATTCACCCCTCCACTTT
.	TRBV28	TRBJ1-4	.	CASSLDTYEKLFF	TGTGCCAGCAGCCTCGACACATACGAAAAACTGTTTTTT
.	TRBV2	TRBJ2-1	few	CASSSESYNEQFF	TGTGCCAGCAGCAGCGAGAGCTACAATGAGCAGTTCTTC
TRBD1	TRBV28	TRBJ1-6	.	CASSFGTDNSPLHF	TGTGCCAGCAGTTTTGGGACAGATAATTCACCCCTCCACTTT
TRBD1	TRBV5-5	TRBJ1-3	.	CASSFQLQGSGNTIYF	TGTGCCAGCAGCTTTCAGCTACAGGGGTCTGGAAACACCATATATTTT
.	TRBV10-3	TRBJ1-3	.	CAISDPGISGNTIYF	TGTGCCATCAGTGATCCGGGGATCTCTGGAAACACCATATATTTT
TRBD2	TRBV7-9	TRBJ2-7	.	CASSPIGTRELDEQYF	TGTGCCAGCAGCCCGATAGGAACGCGGGAGCTCGACGAGCAGTACTTC
TRBD2	TRBV27	TRBJ2-1	.	CASSGLAGGDNEQFF	TGTGCCAGCAGTGGGCTAGCGGGAGGGGACAATGAGCAGTTCTTC
.	TRBV7-9	TRBJ1-1	.	CASSPRGETEAFF	TGTGCCAGCAGCCCTAGAGGAGAAACTGAAGCTTTCTTT
TRBD2	TRBV18	TRBJ2-3	.	CASSPPGLAGVVDTQYF	TGTGCCAGCTCACCACCGGGACTAGCGGGAGTTGTGGATACGCAGTATTTT
.	TRBV3-1/TRBV3-2	TRBJ1-5	.	CASSQITGQPQHF	TGTGCCAGCAGCCAAATAACCGGCCAGCCCCAGCATTTT
TRBD1	TRBV28	TRBJ1-1	.	CASRTGTDMNTEAFF	TGTGCCAGCAGAACCGGGACAGACATGAACACTGAAGCTTTCTTT
.	TRBV27	TRBJ2-2	.	CASSLLTGELFF	TGTGCCAGCAGTTTACTCACCGGGGAGCTGTTTTTT
TRBD1	TRBV11-3	TRBJ2-3	.	CASSLGGGRQGSTDTQYF	TGTGCCAGCAGCTTAGGGGGTGGCCGACAGGGGAGCACAGATACGCAGTATTTT
.	TRBV4-2	TRBJ2-1	.	CASSTRGVNNEQFF	TGTGCCAGCAGCACACGCGGGGTGAACAATGAGCAGTTCTTC
.	TRBV10-3	TRBJ1-2	.	CAISADSLYGYTF	TGTGCCATCAGTGCAGACAGCCTCTATGGCTACACCTTC
TRBD2	TRBV7-8	TRBJ2-7	.	CASSSRREASYEQYF	TGTGCCAGCAGCTCCCGGCGGGAGGCTTCCTACGAGCAGTACTTC
.	TRBV5-6	TRBJ2-7	.	CASSLDGYYEQYF	TGTGCCAGCAGCTTGGACGGATACTACGAGCAGTACTTC
.	TRBV11-3	TRBJ2-5	.	CASTQTGTVGETQYF	TGTGCCAGCACCCAGACCGGGACGGTAGGAGAGACCCAGTACTTC
.	TRBV28	TRBJ2-1	.	CASSSGPERSYNEQFF	TGTGCCAGCAGTTCGGGGCCGGAACGGTCTTACAATGAGCAGTTCTTC
TRBD1	TRBV6-5	TRBJ1-2	.	CASSYSTGERIYGYTF	TGTGCCAGCAGTTACTCGACAGGGGAAAGGATCTATGGCTACACCTTC
TRBD1	TRBV18	TRBJ1-1	.	CASSPTGGDTEAFF	TGTGCCAGCTCACCGACAGGGGGAGACACTGAAGCTTTCTTT
.	TRBV14	TRBJ2-5	many	CASSQVDPPYQSKQTQYF	TGTGCCAGCAGCCAAGTTGACCCTCCTTACCAAAGTAAACAGACCCAGTACTTC
.	TRBV4-2	TRBJ2-2	once	CASSQNLANTGELFF	TGTGCCAGCAGCCAGAACCTAGCGAACACCGGGGAGCTGTTTTTT
.	TRBV5-1	TRBJ1-3	.	CASSIGSWGAGNTIYF	TGCGCCAGCAGCATAGGTTCATGGGGGGCTGGAAACACCATATATTTT
TRBD2	TRBV7-3	TRBJ2-3	.	CASSLLAGGADTQYF	TGTGCCAGCAGCTTACTAGCGGGAGGGGCAGATACGCAGTATTTT
.	TRBV27	TRBJ1-6	.	CASRIDSHNSPLHF	TGTGCCAGCAGAATTGACAGTCATAATTCACCCCTCCACTTT
.	TRBV29-1	TRBJ2-7	once	CSVRDPQYEQYF	TGCAGCGTACGGGACCCACAATACGAGCAGTACTTC
TRBD1	TRBV5-5	TRBJ2-7	.	CASSPGQGGVHSYEQYF	TGTGCCAGCAGCCCGGGACAGGGGGGGGTACACTCCTACGAGCAGTACTTC
TRBD1	TRBV28	TRBJ1-1	.	CASRTTGAANTEAFF	TGTGCCAGCAGGACTACAGGGGCGGCGAACACTGAAGCTTTCTTT
.	TRBV18	TRBJ2-1	.	CASSPIQIDEQFF	TGTGCCAGCTCACCAATACAGATCGATGAGCAGTTCTTC
.	TRBV23-1	TRBJ1-1	.	CASSRGRTNTEAFF	TGCGCCAGCAGTCGGGGAAGAACGAACACTGAAGCTTTCTTT
.	TRBV19	TRBJ2-1	.	CASSQIGTLNNEQFF	TGTGCCAGTAGTCAGATCGGGACACTAAACAATGAGCAGTTCTTC
.	TRBV7-8	TRBJ1-6	.	CASSLGVSYNSPLHF	TGTGCCAGCAGCTTGGGAGTATCCTATAATTCACCCCTCCACTTT
TRBD1	TRBV6-4	TRBJ2-1	.	CASSEGQGANEQFF	TGTGCCAGCAGTGAGGGACAGGGGGCCAATGAGCAGTTCTTC
TRBD1	TRBV28	TRBJ2-7	.	CASSLLTGSHEQYF	TGTGCCAGCAGTTTATTGACAGGGTCCCACGAGCAGTACTTC
.	TRBV15	TRBJ2-7	.	CATGADPYEQYF	TGTGCCACCGGAGCGGATCCCTACGAGCAGTACTTC
TRBD2	TRBV6-1	TRBJ2-3	.	CASSGLAGRSTDTQYF	TGTGCCAGCAGTGGTTTAGCGGGTCGTAGCACAGATACGCAGTATTTT
.	TRBV6-1	TRBJ2-7	.	CATQAGRGYEQYF	TGTGCCACCCAGGCAGGGAGAGGCTACGAGCAGTACTTC
TRBD1	TRBV5-1	TRBJ2-2	.	CASSSGQGAVGELFF	TGCGCCAGCAGCTCGGGACAGGGGGCGGTCGGGGAGCTGTTTTTT
.	TRBV6-5	TRBJ1-1	.	CASTVGGNTEAFF	TGTGCCAGCACCGTCGGGGGGAACACTGAAGCTTTCTTT